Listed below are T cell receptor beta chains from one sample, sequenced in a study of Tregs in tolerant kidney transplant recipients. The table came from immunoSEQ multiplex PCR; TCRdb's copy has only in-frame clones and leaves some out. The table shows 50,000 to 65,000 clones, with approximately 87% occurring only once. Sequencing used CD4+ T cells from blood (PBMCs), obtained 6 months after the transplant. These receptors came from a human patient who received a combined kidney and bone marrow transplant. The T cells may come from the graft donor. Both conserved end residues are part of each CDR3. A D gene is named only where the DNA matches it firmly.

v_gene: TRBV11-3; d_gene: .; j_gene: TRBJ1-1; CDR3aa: CASSKQMNTEAFF
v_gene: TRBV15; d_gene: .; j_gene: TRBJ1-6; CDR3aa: CATSRRIGGSPLHF
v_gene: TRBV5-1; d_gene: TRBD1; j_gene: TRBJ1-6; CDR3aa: CASSLQGAKSPLHF
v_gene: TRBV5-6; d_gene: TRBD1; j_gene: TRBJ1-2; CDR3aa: CASSLPGQGRGGYTF
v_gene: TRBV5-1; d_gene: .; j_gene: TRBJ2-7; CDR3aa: CASSMTGPTEQYF
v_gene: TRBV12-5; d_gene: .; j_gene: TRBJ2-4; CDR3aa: CASGLPRGIAKNIQYF
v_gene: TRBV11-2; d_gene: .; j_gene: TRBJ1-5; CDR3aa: CASSFGPRDQPQHF
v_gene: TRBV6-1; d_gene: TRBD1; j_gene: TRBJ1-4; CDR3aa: CASRTPGGEKLFF
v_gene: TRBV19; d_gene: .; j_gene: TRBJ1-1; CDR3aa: CASSIWQNTEAFF
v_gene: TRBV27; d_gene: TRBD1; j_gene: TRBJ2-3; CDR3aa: CASSADRRTDTQYF
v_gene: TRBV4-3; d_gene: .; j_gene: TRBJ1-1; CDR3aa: CASSRRLQLPEAFF
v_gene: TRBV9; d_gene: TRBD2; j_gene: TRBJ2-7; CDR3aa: CASSPPASGSTDEQYF
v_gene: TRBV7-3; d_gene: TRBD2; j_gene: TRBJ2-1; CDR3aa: CASSFTSGGANEQFF
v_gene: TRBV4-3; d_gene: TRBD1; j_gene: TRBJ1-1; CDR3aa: CASSWWTGRRTEAFF
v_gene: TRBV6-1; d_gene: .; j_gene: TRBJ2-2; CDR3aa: CASRGREGVGELFF
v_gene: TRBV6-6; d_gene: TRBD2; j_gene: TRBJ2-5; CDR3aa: CASVGGTGGIQETQYF
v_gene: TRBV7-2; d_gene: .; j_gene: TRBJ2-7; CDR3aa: CASSFGTSGMSSYEQYF